This T cell receptor (beta chain) was sequenced in a study of somatic mutations in cytotoxic T cells in rheumatoid arthritis. Notes on the study in general: CD8+ T-cell clonality did not differ significantly between rheumatoid arthritis patients and age-matched healthy controls.

The V end was cut by 3 bases, the J end by 8 bases, with 11 bases between. The germline V gene has CDR1 SGDLS and CDR2 YYNGEE. The CDR3 runs to 13 residues. To note about this clone: What it binds is unknown.

Flow cytometry served to check the purity of CD4+ and CD8+ cells, which were isolated by positive magnetic bead selection. Clones were read by immunoSEQ multiplex PCR, and TCRdb kept only the in-frame ones, dropping some. The sample carries some 38,000 clones, about 84% recorded once. This chain connects TRBV9 to TRBJ2-2, with D perhaps matching TRBD2 (5 bases). The source material was CD8+ T cells sorted from blood. The clonotype was recovered from a man in his forties in good health. CDR3 region: CASSGELAGELFF. DNA for the CDR3: TGTGCCAGCAGCGGGGAGTTAGCGGGGGAGCTGTTTTTT.